This record concerns one T cell receptor (beta chain) sequence. The repertoire was sequenced with immunoSEQ multiplex PCR; TCRdb's copy has only in-frame clones and lacks some. The repertoire holds some 250,000 clones, about 94% seen once, with 0.55% in the top ten. This sample stems from a study of T cell responses to AZD1222 COVID-19 vaccine. Germline V gene sequence: CDR1 MNHEY, CDR2 SVGAGI. V gave up 2 bases and J gave up 10 bases, with 18 bases separating them. The CDR3 has 16 amino acids. The chain carries TRBV6-5 and TRBJ1-6, with D possibly TRBD1 on 6 matching bases. The receptor's source is an adult who received the AZD1222 COVID-19 vaccine. This sample comprised peripheral blood, obtained 28 days after the second AZD1222 dose. CDR3 sequence (DNA): TGTGCCAGCAGTTACACTCCCCGGGGGGGCTGGTCACCCCTCCACTTT. Its protein product is CASSYTPRGGWSPLHF.